Included here is one T cell receptor (beta chain) sequence, with context. Assay used: immunoSEQ multiplex PCR; TCRdb lists only in-frame clones, some missing. Of tens of thousands of clones detected, 87% appear once; the ten largest clones hold 15% to 20%. This entry belongs to a study of graft-versus-host responses after intestinal transplantation. With V trimmed by 5 bases and J by 1 base, 6 bases remained unmatched. This CDR3 spans 15 amino acids. Germline CDR1 MNHEY, CDR2 SVGAGI. Tissue processing of the graft released intraepithelial and lamina propria lymphocytes from it. Material: ileum tissue, obtained more than 200 days after intestinal transplant. This TCR came from a human patient who received an intestinal transplant, so some T cells may come from the graft donor. V usage is TRBV6-5 and J usage is TRBJ2-7; 9 nucleotides line up with TRBD1. CDR3 loop: CASSTPGQGSYEQYF. Written as DNA, the CDR3 is TGTGCCAGCAGTACACCGGGACAGGGTTCCTACGAGCAGTACTTC.